What follows are 25 T cell receptor beta chains derived from one specimen sequenced in a study of response to subunit inactivated influenza vaccine. MiXCR was run by TCRdb on the RT-PCR reads, yielding one entry per CDR3 protein. In the table there are more than 700,000 distinct CDR3 sequences, 21% of which are singletons. The material sequenced was PBMCs from blood, taken 5 to 6 days after vaccination. The receptors stem from a man aged 50-60 years who received an inactivated influenza vaccine.

The rearrangement joins TRBV7-2 to TRBJ2-1, with 8 bases identical to TRBD2. V was clipped by 4 bases and J by 8 bases; unmatched bases: 13. Germline-derived CDR1 and CDR2 are SGHTA and FQGNSA. This CDR3 spans 16 amino acids. The CDR3 DNA is TGTGCCAGCAGCTCTTCAGGACTAGCTTCTAGCTATGAGCAGTTCTTC. It codes for CASSSSGLASSYEQFF.

This clonotype was counted ten times or more. This rearrangement joins TRBV24-1 to TRBJ2-1, with no clear D. Trimming took 5 bases from V and 6 from J, leaving 13 bases between them. Looked up from germline, CDR1 is KGHDR and CDR2 is SFDVKD. This CDR3 region has 14 residues. The CDR3 loop reads CATSGAPPGNEQFF. CDR3 nucleotide sequence: TGTGCCACCAGTGGGGCTCCCCCGGGCAATGAGCAGTTCTTC.

The V gene is TRBV30, the J gene TRBJ2-3; 10 bases align to TRBD2. V lost 2 bases, J lost 3 bases, and 8 bases stayed unmatched. The CDR3 is made up of 16 amino acids. Per the germline V gene, CDR1 is GTSNPN and CDR2 is SVGIG (reference sequence). The chain's CDR3 is CAWSPGTSVWTDTQYF. The DNA for the CDR3 is TGTGCCTGGAGTCCCGGGACTAGCGTTTGGACAGATACGCAGTATTTT.

The chain is built from TRBV6-1 and TRBJ2-7; perhaps TRBD2 as D (5 bases). This CDR3 is built from 14 residues. V lost 8 bases and J lost 3, with 17 bases in between. Per germline, CDR1 MNHNS and CDR2 SASEGT. The CDR3 here is CASCREGACYEQYF. The DNA for the CDR3 is TGTGCCAGCTGCCGTGAGGGAGCCTGCTACGAGCAGTACTTC.

This clonotype was seen more than once but under ten times. This chain links TRBV10-3 with TRBJ1-5; D perhaps matches TRBD1 (5 bases). Trimming removed 6 bases at V and 1 base at J, with 10 bases between. The CDR3 is made up of 14 amino acids. Germline CDR1 and CDR2: ENHRY and SYGVKD. CDR3 in DNA: TGTGCCATCAGCCCGACAGAGAGCAATCAGCCCCAGCATTTT. Translated: CAISPTESNQPQHF.

This clonotype was counted a few times. This chain joins TRBV28 and TRBJ2-7; TRBD2 matches 8 bases. With V trimmed by 5 bases and J by 9 bases, 18 bases remained unmatched. Germline V lookup: CDR1 MDHEN, CDR2 SYDVKM. The CDR3 consists of 16 residues. The CDR3 DNA reads TGTGCCAGCAGTCCTTTGAGCGGGGGCCTCCGCTCGGGGCAGTACTTC. Its protein product is CASSPLSGGLRSGQYF.

This clonotype was recorded many times. The J gene is TRBJ2-5, the V gene TRBV6-2 or TRBV6-3; 14 bases are a match to TRBD2. CDR3 length: 16 amino acids. Per the germline V gene, CDR1 is MNHEY and CDR2 is SVGEGT. With V trimmed by 5 bases and J by 5 bases, 7 bases remained unmatched. The DNA of the CDR3 is TGTGCCAGCAGTCCAGGACTAGCGGGAGGATGGGAGACCCAGTACTTC. This gives the protein CASSPGLAGGWETQYF.

Only a few counts were recorded for this clonotype. The chain links TRBV28 to TRBJ2-1, with D possibly being TRBD1 (6 bases). This CDR3 has 14 residues. Trimming shortened V by 5 bases and J by 4 bases, and 12 bases separated the two germline ends. CDR1 is MDHEN and CDR2 is SYDVKM in the germline V gene. The CDR3 here is CASSIGQTYNEQFF. The CDR3 DNA reads as TGTGCCAGCAGTATTGGACAGACATACAATGAGCAGTTCTTC. The whole variable domain, remainder taken from reference TRBV28 and TRBJ2-1, is DVKVTQSSRYLVKRTGEKVFLECVQDMDHENMFWYRQDPGLGLRLIYFSYDVKMKEKGDIPEGYSVSREKKERFSLILESASTNQTSMYLCASSIGQTYNEQFFGPGTRLTVL.

This clonotype has a handful of counts. J is TRBJ2-1 and V is TRBV5-1; 7 bases are a match to TRBD1. This CDR3 comprises 13 residues. The junction had 7 bases not matched to a gene; V was cut back by 5 bases and J by 8 bases. Germline V gives CDR1 SGHRS, CDR2 YFSETQ. The CDR3 sequence: CASSLEGAYEQFF. The CDR3 nucleotides are TGCGCCAGCAGTCTTGAGGGGGCGTATGAGCAGTTCTTC.

The genes are TRBV7-2 and TRBJ2-7, with D possibly being TRBD2 (6 bases). The germline V gene has CDR1 SGHTA and CDR2 FQGNSA. V shed 7 bases and J shed 4 bases, with 17 bases lying between them. This CDR3 has 14 residues. The CDR3 reads CASTSAGSGYEQYF. CDR3 sequence (DNA): TGTGCCAGCACCTCTGCGGGGTCTGGATACGAGCAGTACTTC.

This clonotype was observed many times. The chain carries TRBV7-2 and TRBJ2-5; 7 bases match TRBD2. CDR3 length: 14 amino acids. Germline V lookup: CDR1 SGHTA, CDR2 FQGNSA. The V segment lost 5 bases and the J segment 2 bases; nucleotides outside the gene matches: 5. The CDR3 nucleotides are TGTGCCAGCAGCCCGCAAGCGGGGCAAGAGACCCAGTACTTC. It yields the protein CASSPQAGQETQYF.

The chain uses TRBV6-2 or TRBV6-3 and TRBJ2-1; 7 nucleotides match TRBD2. Trimming at V came to 7 bases and at J to 10 bases, leaving 4 bases not matched to a gene. The V gene's germline CDR1 is MNHEY and CDR2 SVGEGT. The CDR3 runs to 11 residues. The CDR3 DNA sequence: TGTGCCAGCACCCACGGGGGGGAGCAGTTCTTC. As protein: CASTHGGEQFF.

This clonotype was counted between two and nine times. The V and J genes are TRBV20-1 and TRBJ2-5; tentative D call: TRBD1 (6 bases). The germline gives CDR1 DFQATT, CDR2 SNEGSKA (reference sequence). V was pared by 0 bases and J by 3 bases, with 17 bases between. The CDR3 has 16 residues. CDR3 sequence reads: CSARDLRGRGEETQYF. CDR3 DNA: TGCAGTGCTAGAGATTTACGCGGCAGGGGTGAAGAGACCCAGTACTTC.

Many counts were recorded for this clonotype. The chain carries TRBV28 and TRBJ2-7; D is unclear. V gave up 5 bases and J gave up 3 bases, with 2 bases separating them. From germline, CDR1 is MDHEN and CDR2 SYDVKM. This CDR3 is 10 amino acids long. CDR3 DNA sequence: TGTGCCAGCAGTAACTACGAGCAGTACTTC. Protein: CASSNYEQYF.

The gene calls are TRBV5-5 and TRBJ2-1, with D unresolved. The CDR3 extends over 13 amino acids. Germline V lookup: CDR1 SGHKS, CDR2 YYEKEE (reference sequence). The V and J ends lost 0 bases and 6 bases respectively, with 7 bases between them. CDR3: CASSLVYLNEQFF. CDR3 nucleotide sequence: TGTGCCAGCAGCTTGGTTTACCTCAATGAGCAGTTCTTC. Full variable domain (remainder filled in from reference TRBV5-5 and TRBJ2-1): DAGVTQSPTHLIKTRGQQVTLRCSPISGHKSVSWYQQVLGQGPQFIFQYYEKEERGRGNFPDRFSARQFPNYSSELNVNALLLGDSALYLCASSLVYLNEQFFGPGTRLTVL.

The chain recombines TRBV27 with TRBJ2-3, with 12 bases fitting TRBD2. There are 16 residues in the CDR3. Germline CDR1 is MNHEY and CDR2 is SMNVEV (reference sequence). V lost 7 bases and J lost 4; bases outside the gene matches: 9. CDR3 sequence reads: CASKPGLAGMSDTQYF. Here the CDR3 DNA reads TGTGCCAGCAAGCCCGGACTAGCGGGAATGTCAGATACGCAGTATTTT.

This sequence joins TRBV20-1 and TRBJ2-1; no clear D gene. CDR3 length equals 12 residues. The germline V gene encodes CDR1 DFQATT and CDR2 SNEGSKA (reference sequence). V shed 3 bases and J shed 4 bases, with 7 bases lying between them. The CDR3 DNA follows: TGCAGTGCTAGGTCACAGTACAATGAGCAGTTCTTC. This translates into CSARSQYNEQFF.

This clonotype has at least ten counts. The rearrangement links TRBV3-1 to TRBJ2-7; D remains ambiguous. Trimming pared 1 base from V and 6 bases from J, leaving 13 bases between. The CDR3 has 14 residues. Germline V lookup: CDR1 LGHDT, CDR2 YNNKEL (reference sequence). The CDR3 is CASSQGRWQSEQYF. The CDR3, as DNA: TGTGCCAGCAGCCAAGGGAGATGGCAAAGCGAGCAGTACTTC.

The chain links TRBV24-1 to TRBJ2-1, with a possible D match to TRBD2 (6 bases). The CDR3 is made up of 13 amino acids. Per the germline V gene, CDR1 is KGHDR and CDR2 is SFDVKD. V was clipped by 6 bases and J by 10 bases, with 15 bases between them. In DNA form, the CDR3 reads TGTGCCACCAGTACCCCAGGAGGGCCCGAGCAGTTCTTC. Translating gives CATSTPGGPEQFF.

This clonotype was seen a handful of times. This chain links TRBV5-5 with TRBJ1-3; TRBD1 might be the D (5 bases). This CDR3 is 17 amino acids long. Trimming left V 4 bases short and J 4 bases short, with 21 bases between. Germline V CDR1 and CDR2: SGHKS, YYEKEE (reference sequence). Written as DNA, the CDR3 is TGTGCCAGCAGCCGCTTGAGCAGTGGGACTGTAGGAAACACCATATATTTT. Its translation: CASSRLSSGTVGNTIYF.

This clonotype has just a few counts. The chain joins TRBV4-2 to TRBJ2-6, with D perhaps given as TRBD1 or TRBD2 (5 bases each). Trimming removed 5 bases at V and 6 bases at J, with 17 bases between. The germline gives CDR1 LGHNA, CDR2 YNFKEQ. The CDR3 totals 16 residues. The CDR3 nucleotides read TGTGCCAGCAGCAAGGGACCCCTAGTCGAGGCCAACGTCCTGACTTTC. Amino acids: CASSKGPLVEANVLTF.

The chain uses TRBV7-8 and TRBJ2-1; D is perhaps TRBD2 (7 bases). V lost 4 bases, J lost 4 bases, and 17 bases lay in between. Germline V gene sequence: CDR1 SGHVS, CDR2 FQNEAQ. The CDR3 spans 16 residues. This CDR3 is CASSSPRGGGYNEQFF. In DNA form, the CDR3 reads TGTGCCAGCAGCTCCCCTCGAGGGGGAGGGTACAATGAGCAGTTCTTC.

This clonotype was recorded a few times. J is TRBJ1-4 and V is TRBV6-1; D remains unclear. The germline gives CDR1 MNHNS, CDR2 SASEGT. V was pared by 3 bases and J by 7 bases, with 12 bases between. CDR3 length equals 14 residues. The CDR3 protein is CASSDRTRSEKLFF. In DNA form, the CDR3 reads TGTGCCAGCAGTGACCGGACTCGTAGTGAAAAACTGTTTTTT.

This chain uses TRBV12-3 or TRBV12-4 with TRBJ2-5, with unresolved D. V lost 6 bases and J lost 1, with 15 bases in between. The CDR3 extends over 15 amino acids. The CDR3 loop is CASSLSRNSQETQYF. DNA of the CDR3: TGTGCCAGCAGCCTATCCCGGAACAGCCAAGAGACCCAGTACTTC.

This clonotype was counted ten times or more. This rearrangement joins TRBV29-1 to TRBJ2-3, with D maybe TRBD1 (5 bases). Germline assignment: CDR1 SQVTM and CDR2 ANQGSEA. V was trimmed by 3 bases and J by 2 bases, leaving 9 bases between them. There are 13 residues in the CDR3. CDR3 sequence: CSVEQTVTDTQYF. For the CDR3, the DNA is TGCAGCGTTGAGCAGACAGTCACAGATACGCAGTATTTT.